The 11 T cell receptor beta chains below were found in one sample sequenced in a study of blood T cell repertoires in COVID-19. Data came from immunoSEQ multiplex PCR; TCRdb stores just in-frame clones and leaves some out. Of about 160,000 clones listed, about 80% were seen once; the top ten hold about 19%. The sample taken for sequencing was peripheral blood. These receptors all stem from a woman older than 75 with acute or convalescent COVID-19.

The chain employs TRBV5-1 and TRBJ2-5, with 10 positions matching TRBD1. The CDR3 covers 16 residues. V lost 0 bases, J lost 5 bases, and 7 bases stayed unmatched. Looked up from germline, CDR1 is SGHRS and CDR2 is YFSETQ. The CDR3 DNA reads as TGCGCCAGCAGCTTGGATCGGGACAGGGGTTCGGAGACCCAGTACTTC. It yields the protein CASSLDRDRGSETQYF.

This clone was detected a few times. The V gene is TRBV5-4, the J gene TRBJ1-2; 8 bases match TRBD1. CDR1 and CDR2 from the germline V gene are SGHNT and YYREEE (reference sequence). The V segment lost 4 bases and the J segment 6 bases; nucleotides outside the gene matches: 11. CDR3 length: 15 amino acids. As DNA, the CDR3 is TGTGCCAGCAGCCCCGACTTAAGACAGGGGCATGGCTACACCTTC. Its protein is CASSPDLRQGHGYTF.

This clone was detected a few times. This chain joins TRBV6-5 and TRBJ2-7, with 10 bases fitting TRBD1. V lost 2 bases and J lost 2; bases outside the gene matches: 0. The CDR3 consists of 14 residues. The germline V gene has CDR1 MNHEY and CDR2 SVGAGI. CDR3 sequence: CASSYGTGAYEQYF. In DNA form, the CDR3 reads TGTGCCAGCAGTTACGGGACAGGGGCCTACGAGCAGTACTTC.

This clone was seen only a few times. The chain carries TRBV18 and TRBJ1-1, with D possibly matching TRBD1 (6 bases). Per the germline V gene, CDR1 is KGHSH and CDR2 is LQKENI. V lost 6 bases and J 5 bases, leaving 19 bases between the germline ends. This CDR3 spans 15 amino acids. Here the CDR3 reads CASSPVGQLITEAFF. CDR3 coding DNA: TGTGCCAGCTCCCCGGTGGGACAACTAATAACTGAAGCTTTCTTT. Using reference TRBV18 and TRBJ1-1 for the parts outside the CDR3, the full variable domain is NAGVMQNPRHLVRRRGQEARLRCSPMKGHSHVYWYRQLPEEGLKFMVYLQKENIIDESGMPKERFSAEFPKEGPSILRIQQVVRGDSAAYFCASSPVGQLITEAFFGQGTRLTVV.

CDR3 sequence: CASSLTGTGYSEQYF. CDR3 DNA: TGTGCCAGCAGTCTAACCGGGACAGGGTATTCAGAGCAGTACTTC. The gene calls are TRBV28 and TRBJ2-7, with 9 bases fitting TRBD1. The CDR3 length is 15 residues. The germline V gene encodes CDR1 MDHEN and CDR2 SYDVKM. V shed 5 bases, J shed 7 bases, and the junction held 12 bases outside the gene matches.

This chain connects TRBV5-4 to TRBJ2-7; 7 bases are shared with TRBD1. Germline trimming cut 4 bases from V and 1 base from J; bases unmatched to any gene: 8. The CDR3 totals 15 residues. Germline CDR1 reads SGHNT; CDR2 reads YYREEE (reference sequence). The CDR3 DNA reads as TGTGCCAGCAGCCCAAACAGGGACAGATCCTACGAGCAGTACTTC. It yields the protein CASSPNRDRSYEQYF.

V gene TRBV6-1 combines with J gene TRBJ1-5, with D uncertain. V was cut by 3 bases and J by 4 bases, with 7 bases left in between. The CDR3 has 13 amino acids. Germline V gene lookup returns CDR1 MNHNS and CDR2 SASEGT. The CDR3 DNA reads as TGTGCCAGCAGTGATAGTGTAAATCAGCCCCAGCATTTT. Its translation: CASSDSVNQPQHF.

The V and J genes are TRBV4-1 and TRBJ1-2; no clear D. The CDR3 extends over 13 amino acids. From germline, CDR1 is MGHRA and CDR2 YSYEKL. V lost 2 bases to trimming and J lost 6 bases, with 10 bases between them. CDR3 sequence: CASSQRELHGYTF. The CDR3, as DNA: TGCGCCAGCAGCCAACGGGAGTTGCATGGCTACACCTTC.

This sequence joins TRBV4-3 and TRBJ2-7, with 7 bases matching TRBD2. CDR3 length: 16 amino acids. After removal of 1 base from V and 5 bases from J, the junction contained 11 bases not matched to a gene. CDR1 and CDR2 (germline): LGHNA, YSLEER. The CDR3 spells CASSQGGGTGENEQYF. In nucleotides, the CDR3 is TGCGCCAGCAGCCAAGGGGGGGGGACTGGCGAGAACGAGCAGTACTTC.

Written as DNA, the CDR3 is TGTGCCAGCAGTTCAGGGGTTAACTATGGCTACACCTTC. Residues: CASSSGVNYGYTF. The chain joins TRBV6-6 to TRBJ1-2; maybe TRBD1 (6 bases). Trimming took off 4 bases at V and 1 base at J, with 7 bases between the two ends. The CDR3 has 13 amino acids. CDR1 MNHNY and CDR2 SVGAGI come from the germline V gene (reference sequence).

The CDR3 is CASSFSRGAETQYF. As DNA, the CDR3 is TGTGCCAGCAGTTTCTCGCGGGGGGCGGAGACCCAGTACTTC. The V and J genes are TRBV6-5 and TRBJ2-5; 8 nucleotides agree with TRBD2. V dropped 4 bases and J dropped 5; count of bases not matched to a gene: 6. This CDR3 comprises 14 residues. Germline V gives CDR1 MNHEY, CDR2 SVGAGI.